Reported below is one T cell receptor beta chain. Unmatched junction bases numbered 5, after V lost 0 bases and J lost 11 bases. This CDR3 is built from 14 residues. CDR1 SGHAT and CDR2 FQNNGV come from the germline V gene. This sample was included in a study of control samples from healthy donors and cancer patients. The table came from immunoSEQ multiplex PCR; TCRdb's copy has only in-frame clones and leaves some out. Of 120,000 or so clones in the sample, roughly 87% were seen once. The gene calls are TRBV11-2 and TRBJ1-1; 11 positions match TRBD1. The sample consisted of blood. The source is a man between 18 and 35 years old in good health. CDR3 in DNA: TGTGCCAGCAGCTTAGATCTGGACAGGGGGCTTGCTTTCTTT. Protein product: CASSLDLDRGLAFF.